Sequencing of this TCR beta chain was carried out in a study of vaccination effects on CD4 cells after COVID-19. Study information: Post-vaccine specimens were collected at a median of 72 days following the second dose.

Only a few counts were recorded for this clone. Its cognate antigen is unknown. The ViraFEST assay expanded antigen-specific CD4+ T cells with viral peptide pools before sequencing. Culture proceeded for approximately 10 days, and CD4+ T cells were then isolated. Vaccine administered to participants consisted of two doses of either BNT162b2 or mRNA-1273. A few million PBMC per well were cultured with approximately 10 IU/ml IL-2 and roughly 11 ug/ml peptides. Assay used: immunoSEQ multiplex PCR; TCRdb lists only in-frame clones, some missing. This sample has 60,000 to 85,000 clones; around two thirds occur once, and the top ten carry under 2%. The CDR3 has 12 amino acids. Trimming shortened V by 8 bases and J by 7 bases, and 17 bases separated the two germline ends. Germline assignment: CDR1 GTSNPN and CDR2 SVGIG (reference sequence).

The TCR was taken from a human donor who received a COVID-19 vaccine. The rearrangement uses TRBV30 and TRBJ1-1; D gene uncertain. Here the sequenced sample was CD4+ T cells from PBMCs cultured with HCoV-229E spike peptides, taken after COVID-19 vaccination. DNA for the CDR3: TGTGCCGCCACGAGGCTCCTCAATGAAGCTTTCTTT. Translated, it gives CAATRLLNEAFF. Variable domain in full (rest from reference TRBV30 and TRBJ1-1): SQTIHQWPATLVQPVGSPLSLECTVEGTSNPNLYWYRQAAGRGLQLLFYSVGIGQISSEVPQNLSASRPQDRQFILSSKKLLLSDSGFYLCAATRLLNEAFFGQGTRLTVV.